This is a list of T cell receptor beta chains from one sample in a study of cytomegalovirus exposure and HLA in healthy donors. The method was immunoSEQ multiplex PCR; TCRdb's version includes in-frame clones alone and lacks a portion of them. This sample has roughly 230,000 clones, with around 80% found just once. The sequencing input was PBMCs. The receptors derive from a boy aged 5-17 years in good health and CMV-seronegative. Both conserved end residues are part of each CDR3. D genes are given only for firm matches. Rows may omit the clone size; those that give it use once, few, many or a size class.

cdr3_nt,cdr3_aa,clone_size,j_call,d_call,v_call
TGTGCCTGGAAGTTAGAGGCAGGGACACCTTATGGCTACACCTTC,CAWKLEAGTPYGYTF,NA,TRBJ1-2,NA,TRBV30
TGCGCCAGCAGTGAGGTTGGGAGGCGGGGCACCGGGGAGCTGTTTTTT,CASSEVGRRGTGELFF,NA,TRBJ2-2,NA,TRBV10-2
TGTGCCTGGAACTGGGGCAGGGGTAATCAGCCCCAGCATTTT,CAWNWGRGNQPQHF,NA,TRBJ1-5,NA,TRBV30
TGTGCCAGCAGGATCGGGACAGGCGCCTATAGCAATCAGCCCCAGCATTTT,CASRIGTGAYSNQPQHF,NA,TRBJ1-5,TRBD1,TRBV27
TGTGCCAGCAGCCACCCGACCGGCGGGGGTCACAATGAGCAGTTCTTC,CASSHPTGGGHNEQFF,once,TRBJ2-1,TRBD2,TRBV7-9
TGTGCCAGCAGGAGAGACAGCTATAATTCACCCCTCCACTTT,CASRRDSYNSPLHF,NA,TRBJ1-6,NA,TRBV7-2
TGTGCCAGCACCATTAGCACAGATACGCAGTATTTT,CASTISTDTQYF,NA,TRBJ2-3,NA,TRBV7-9
TGTGCCACCAGCAGAGAAGCACAGGCCGCTGAAGCTTTCTTT,CATSREAQAAEAFF,NA,TRBJ1-1,NA,TRBV15
TGCGCCAGCAGCTCGGGGGGGGCCCAGAATGAAGCTTTCTTT,CASSSGGAQNEAFF,NA,TRBJ1-1,NA,TRBV5-1
TGTGCCAGCAGCTTAAGGCAGGAACTCACCGGGGAGCTGTTTTTT,CASSLRQELTGELFF,NA,TRBJ2-2,NA,TRBV7-9
TGTGCCAGCAGCAAACTAGCGGGGAGCTCCTACGAGCAGTACTTC,CASSKLAGSSYEQYF,once,TRBJ2-7,TRBD2,TRBV27
TGTGCCAGCAGTTCTCCGGGACTAGCGGGGGGGCCCTCAGATACGCAGTATTTT,CASSSPGLAGGPSDTQYF,NA,TRBJ2-3,TRBD2,TRBV27
TGTGCCAGCAGCAGACGCGGGCCGCACAATCAGCCCCAGCATTTT,CASSRRGPHNQPQHF,NA,TRBJ1-5,NA,TRBV21-1
TGTGCCAGTAGTAGTCTAGCGGGAGGCGAGCAGTACTTC,CASSSLAGGEQYF,NA,TRBJ2-7,TRBD2,TRBV19
TGCGCCAGCAGGGCCGGGGACAATGAGCAGTTCTTC,CASRAGDNEQFF,NA,TRBJ2-1,NA,TRBV10-1
TGTGCCAGCAGTGCGAGGACAGCAGGCGGCTACACCTTC,CASSARTAGGYTF,once,TRBJ1-2,NA,TRBV25-1
TGTGCCAGCAGAACGACTAGCGGGCCCCAAGAGACCCAGTACTTC,CASRTTSGPQETQYF,NA,TRBJ2-5,TRBD2,TRBV7-2
TGTGCCAGTAAGAGGGAATCCACTGAAGCTTTCTTT,CASKRESTEAFF,few,TRBJ1-1,NA,TRBV19
TGCGCCAGCAGTCAATCTTCCGTAAAATCCTACGAGCAGTACTTC,CASSQSSVKSYEQYF,NA,TRBJ2-7,NA,TRBV23-1
TGTGCCAGCAGCTTAGACGCTAGCGGGGGGTGGGCAGATACGCAGTATTTT,CASSLDASGGWADTQYF,NA,TRBJ2-3,TRBD2,TRBV7-8
TGTGCCAGCAGTCCCTACAGATGGTATGGCTACACCTTC,CASSPYRWYGYTF,NA,TRBJ1-2,NA,TRBV27
TGTGCCAGCAGTGTAAGGACAGGGGCGAATTCCTATGGCTACACCTTC,CASSVRTGANSYGYTF,NA,TRBJ1-2,TRBD1,TRBV6-1
TGCGCCAGCACCGCAGGACTAGCGGGGGGAGAGCAGTACTTC,CASTAGLAGGEQYF,NA,TRBJ2-7,TRBD2,TRBV5-1
TGTGCCTGGAGTGTACTTACAGTATCCTACGAGCAGTACTTC,CAWSVLTVSYEQYF,NA,TRBJ2-7,NA,TRBV30
TGTGCCAGCAGCTTAACCACTAGCGGGGGTCTCAATGAGCAGTTCTTC,CASSLTTSGGLNEQFF,NA,TRBJ2-1,TRBD2,TRBV7-3
TGTGCCAGCAGCTTTGGAGGTTCCTACAATGAGCAGTTCTTC,CASSFGGSYNEQFF,NA,TRBJ2-1,NA,TRBV11-2
TGTGCCAGCTCACCTCTTGGAGAGGGACAGGGCTATGGCTACACCTTC,CASSPLGEGQGYGYTF,NA,TRBJ1-2,TRBD1,TRBV18
TGTGCCAGCAGCCAAGTTGGGGGGGCGAACACTGAAGCTTTCTTT,CASSQVGGANTEAFF,NA,TRBJ1-1,NA,TRBV14
TGTGCCTGGAGAGAACCGCTAGCGGGAGGAGAGACCCAGTACTTC,CAWREPLAGGETQYF,NA,TRBJ2-5,TRBD2,TRBV30
TGTGCCAGCAGCTTGATGTTCCTGGGGAGGGGCACTGAAGCTTTCTTT,CASSLMFLGRGTEAFF,NA,TRBJ1-1,NA,TRBV5-5
TGCGCCAGCAGTCAATCGAAGAGGACAGGCACCGGGGAGCTGTTTTTT,CASSQSKRTGTGELFF,few,TRBJ2-2,TRBD1,TRBV23-1
TGTGCCTGGTTAGACAGTCGGAATGAGCAGTTCTTC,CAWLDSRNEQFF,once,TRBJ2-1,NA,TRBV30